A selection of T cell receptor beta chains follows, all from one sample in a study of T cell repertoires in cytomegalovirus infection. TCRdb reanalysed the reads using MiXCR and keeps one entry per CDR3 protein. The data hold approximately 500,000 distinct CDR3 sequences, with about 33% observed a single time. These receptors have no known antigen. Here the sequenced sample was cultured PBMCs, taken from culture after CMV antigen stimulation. The source of these receptors is a human donor in good health (CMV status not recorded). Some clones in this sample may be carry-over from other donors' samples. Both conserved end residues are part of each CDR3. A D gene is named only where the DNA matches it firmly. The size field is filled for only some rows; it gives once, few, many or a size class.

V,J,size,D,DNA,CDR3
TRBV7-9,TRBJ2-1,few,TRBD2,TGTGCCAGCAGTAAGACTAGCGGGATTACAGAGCAGTTCTTC,CASSKTSGITEQFF
TRBV27,TRBJ2-1,few,TRBD1,TGTGCCAGCAGTCGCCCGGGACAGGGCCCCAATGAGCAGTTCTTC,CASSRPGQGPNEQFF
TRBV28,TRBJ1-6,-,TRBD1,TGTGCCAGCAGTCCTCCCGGGAAGGGGGCCTTTAATTCACCCCTCCACTTT,CASSPPGKGAFNSPLHF
TRBV6-1,TRBJ2-3,many,TRBD2,TGTGCCAGCAGCCCGAGGAGTGGGAGGGCTGATACGCAGTATTTT,CASSPRSGRADTQYF
TRBV29-1,TRBJ2-5,once,-,TGCAGCGTCCGGCTTCGGCTCCGAACAGAGACCCAGTACTTC,CSVRLRLRTETQYF
TRBV15,TRBJ2-5,few,-,TGTGCCACCAGCAGAGCTCGGGCAGTGATAATGCAAGAGACCCAGTACTTC,CATSRARAVIMQETQYF
TRBV14,TRBJ2-7,many,-,TGTGCCAGCAGCCAAGGCGTGGGGTACTACGAGCAGTACTTC,CASSQGVGYYEQYF
TRBV18,TRBJ2-1,-,-,TGTGCCAGCTCACCCCAACAGGGACGAGCCTACAATGAGCAGTTCTTC,CASSPQQGRAYNEQFF
TRBV20-1,TRBJ2-2,-,-,TGCAGTGCTAGAAGGTCGGGAGAGGGCACCGGGGAGCTGTTTTTT,CSARRSGEGTGELFF
TRBV6-5,TRBJ2-1,few,TRBD2,TGTGCCAGCAGTTACCTAGCGGGAGGTGGTGAGCAGTTCTTC,CASSYLAGGGEQFF
TRBV7-2,TRBJ1-4,many,-,TGTGCCAGCAGCTTAAATGAGGGGGAAAAACTGTTTTTT,CASSLNEGEKLFF
TRBV7-2,TRBJ1-2,many,TRBD1,TGTGCCAGCACAATTTCGGGGACAGGGAGAAACTATGGCTACACCTTC,CASTISGTGRNYGYTF
TRBV4-1,TRBJ2-2,-,-,TGCGCCAGCAGCGTACGCCGGAGCACCGGGGAGCTGTTTTTT,CASSVRRSTGELFF
TRBV12-3/TRBV12-4,TRBJ2-3,few,-,TGTGCCAGCAGTCCAGGTCCTTGGGGGGATACGCAGTATTTT,CASSPGPWGDTQYF
TRBV3-1,TRBJ2-1,-,TRBD1,TGTGCCAGCAGCCATTTGGCCGGGACAGGCACCGCAAATGAGCAGTTCTTC,CASSHLAGTGTANEQFF
TRBV29-1,TRBJ1-1,-,-,TGCAGCGTTGTCTTGTTGGTGACGGGGAGATCTGAAGCTTTCTTT,CSVVLLVTGRSEAFF
TRBV27,TRBJ2-1,few,-,TGTGCCAGCAGGGCCGGTACATCCCGCTCCTACAATGAGCAGTTCTTC,CASRAGTSRSYNEQFF
TRBV6-5,TRBJ1-1,-,-,TGTGCCAGCAGTTACTCCTTGGGGTTAATGAACACTGAAGCTTTCTTT,CASSYSLGLMNTEAFF
TRBV19,TRBJ1-1,-,TRBD1,TGTGCCAGTAAGGGACAGGGGAAACCTGAAGCTTTCTTT,CASKGQGKPEAFF
TRBV15,TRBJ1-1,-,-,TGTGCCACCAGCGGAGGGAGGTACACTGAAGCTTTCTTT,CATSGGRYTEAFF
TRBV6-2/TRBV6-3,TRBJ2-5,many,TRBD2,TGTGCCAGCAGTTCCCGCACTAGCGGGAGGGAGGGAGGCCAAGAGACCCAGTACTTC,CASSSRTSGREGGQETQYF
TRBV23-1,TRBJ2-1,-,TRBD2,TGCGCCAGCAGTCAAGCCCAGACCCTACTAGCGGACTACACCGGGGGAGTAGTCTACAATGAGCAGTTCTTC,CASSQAQTLLADYTGGVVYNEQFF
TRBV6-2/TRBV6-3,TRBJ2-5,few,-,TGTGCCAGCAGCCCTCAAAGGGGCTGGGAGACCCAGTACTTC,CASSPQRGWETQYF
TRBV6-2/TRBV6-3,TRBJ2-3,few,-,TGTGCCAGCAGTTACTCGATTCGGGGGGCGACTGATACGCAGTATTTT,CASSYSIRGATDTQYF
TRBV7-8,TRBJ1-5,many,-,TGTGCCAGCAGCTTAGACGACGGGTGGCAGCCCCAGCATTTT,CASSLDDGWQPQHF
TRBV11-2,TRBJ2-2,few,-,TGTGCCAGCAGCCAAACGAACACCGGGGAGCTGTTTTTT,CASSQTNTGELFF
TRBV7-6,TRBJ1-3,few,-,TGTGCCAGCAGCCCCGGGGCTGGGGTGGCTGGAAACACCATATATTTT,CASSPGAGVAGNTIYF
TRBV7-6,TRBJ2-5,-,TRBD1,TGTGCCAGCAATCAGGGGGTCTTCGAGACCCAGTACTTC,CASNQGVFETQYF
TRBV6-5,TRBJ2-7,few,TRBD2,TGTGCCAGCAGGCCCACTAGCGGGAGGGTGGCCCTCTACGAGCAGTACTTC,CASRPTSGRVALYEQYF
TRBV19,TRBJ1-1,few,-,TGTGCCAGTAAAGGGATTGCGCCCGAAGCTTTCTTT,CASKGIAPEAFF
TRBV11-2,TRBJ2-1,-,TRBD1,TGTGCCAGCAGGGGGGGTGGAACAGGGGGCAAATTAAGCTACAATGAGCAGTTCTTC,CASRGGGTGGKLSYNEQFF
TRBV7-6,TRBJ1-6,-,-,TGTGCCAGCAGCTTAGAGACAGGAAATTCACCCCTCCACTTT,CASSLETGNSPLHF
TRBV12-3/TRBV12-4,TRBJ2-6,-,TRBD1,TGTGCCAGCAGTTTACAGGGGGCTTCGTCTGGGGCCAACGTCCTGACTTTC,CASSLQGASSGANVLTF
TRBV7-2,TRBJ2-3,many,-,TGTGCCAGCAGCTTATACAGTGACTCCACAGATACGCAGTATTTT,CASSLYSDSTDTQYF
TRBV7-2,TRBJ2-1,many,TRBD1,TGTGCCAGCAGCCGAGAAAGAGGACAGGCAGAGCAGTTCTTC,CASSRERGQAEQFF
TRBV2,TRBJ2-5,few,-,TGTGCCAGCAGCCGCGTCCTAGTCCCCGTTTACTTGGGCCAAGAGACCCAGTACTTC,CASSRVLVPVYLGQETQYF
TRBV7-7,TRBJ2-3,-,TRBD2,TGTGCTAGCAGCTTAGCAGCGGGAAGTAGGACAGATACGCAGTATTTT,CASSLAAGSRTDTQYF
TRBV7-8,TRBJ2-7,many,-,TGTGCCAGCAGCCCGCGGGACACCACCCTCGAGCAGTACTTC,CASSPRDTTLEQYF
TRBV7-9,TRBJ2-1,few,-,TGTGCCAGCAGCAGCCGGGACTTACAGTTCTTC,CASSSRDLQFF
TRBV20-1,TRBJ1-2,few,TRBD1,TGCAGTGCGCCCAGGGGGCTCTATGGCTACACCTTC,CSAPRGLYGYTF
TRBV7-2,TRBJ2-5,many,TRBD1,TGTGCCAGTCACCGAGACAGGGGGCGAGAGACCCAGTACTTC,CASHRDRGRETQYF
TRBV5-5,TRBJ1-5,few,-,TGTGCCAGCAGCTTGGGGGGGCGGATCTTTAGCAATCAGCCCCAGCATTTT,CASSLGGRIFSNQPQHF
TRBV7-8,TRBJ1-1,-,TRBD1,TGTGCCAGCAGCGAGAGGGACAGGAGATTACTGAACACTGAAGCTTTCTTT,CASSERDRRLLNTEAFF
TRBV27,TRBJ2-2,few,-,TGTGCCAGCAGTTTTTGGTTCGGGGAGCTGTTTTTT,CASSFWFGELFF
TRBV5-6,TRBJ1-1,-,-,TGTGCCAGCAGCTTACTGACAGGTGGAAACACTGAAGCTTTCTTT,CASSLLTGGNTEAFF
TRBV25-1,TRBJ1-6,-,-,TGTGCCAGCAGTGAACAGGGGACCTATAATTCACCCCTCCACTTT,CASSEQGTYNSPLHF
TRBV20-1,TRBJ2-4,-,-,TGCAGTGCTAGACAGGGCGGCAAAAACGTTCAGTACTTC,CSARQGGKNVQYF
TRBV7-2,TRBJ2-1,many,TRBD2,TGTGCCAGCAGCTTAGAGGGGACTAGCAATGAGCAGTTCTTC,CASSLEGTSNEQFF
TRBV29-1,TRBJ1-1,-,-,TGCAGCGTGTCTTGGGGAGGGGCGACTGAAGCTTTCTTT,CSVSWGGATEAFF
TRBV11-2,TRBJ2-3,-,-,TGTGCCAGCAACAAATTCTTGGGAACAGATACGCAGTATTTT,CASNKFLGTDTQYF
TRBV4-2,TRBJ2-7,few,-,TGTGCCAGCAGCCCGGGGGCAGGGGACTCCTACGAGCAGTACTTC,CASSPGAGDSYEQYF